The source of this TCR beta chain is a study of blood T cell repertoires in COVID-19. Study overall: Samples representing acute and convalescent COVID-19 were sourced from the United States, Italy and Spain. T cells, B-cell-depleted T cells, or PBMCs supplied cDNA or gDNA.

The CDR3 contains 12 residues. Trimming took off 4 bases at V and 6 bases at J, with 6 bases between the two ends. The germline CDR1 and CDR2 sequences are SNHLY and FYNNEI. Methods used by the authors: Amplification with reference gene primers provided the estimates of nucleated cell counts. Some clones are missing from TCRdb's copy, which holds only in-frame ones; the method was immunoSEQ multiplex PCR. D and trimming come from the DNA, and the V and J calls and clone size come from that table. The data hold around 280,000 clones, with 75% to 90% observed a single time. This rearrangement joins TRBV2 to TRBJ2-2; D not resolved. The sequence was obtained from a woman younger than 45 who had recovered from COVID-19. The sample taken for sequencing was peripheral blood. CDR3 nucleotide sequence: TGTGCCAGCAGTGGAGGAGCCGGGGAGCTGTTTTTT. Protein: CASSGGAGELFF.